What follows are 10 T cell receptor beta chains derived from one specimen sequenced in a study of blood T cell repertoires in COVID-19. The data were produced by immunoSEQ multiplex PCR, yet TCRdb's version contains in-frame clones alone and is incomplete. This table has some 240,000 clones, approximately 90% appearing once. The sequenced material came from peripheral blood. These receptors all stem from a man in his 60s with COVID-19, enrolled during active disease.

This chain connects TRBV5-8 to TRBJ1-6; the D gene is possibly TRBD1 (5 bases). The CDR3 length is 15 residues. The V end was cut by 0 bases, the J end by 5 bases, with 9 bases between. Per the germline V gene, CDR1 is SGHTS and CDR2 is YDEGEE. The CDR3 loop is CASSLGGGDNSPLHF. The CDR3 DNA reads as TGTGCCAGCAGCTTGGGTGGGGGGGATAATTCACCCCTCCACTTT.

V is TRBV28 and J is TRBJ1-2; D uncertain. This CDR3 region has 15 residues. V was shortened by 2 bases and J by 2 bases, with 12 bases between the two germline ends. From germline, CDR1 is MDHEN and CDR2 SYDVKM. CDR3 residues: CASSLGSPGNYGYTF. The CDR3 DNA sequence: TGTGCCAGCAGTTTAGGTAGCCCGGGGAACTATGGCTACACCTTC.

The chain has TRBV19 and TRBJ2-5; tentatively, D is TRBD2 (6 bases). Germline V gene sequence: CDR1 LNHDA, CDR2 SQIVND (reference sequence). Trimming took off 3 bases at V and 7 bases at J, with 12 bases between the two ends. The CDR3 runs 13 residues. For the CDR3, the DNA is TGTGCCAGTAGTATTCCGAGACTAGGGACCCAGTACTTC. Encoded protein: CASSIPRLGTQYF. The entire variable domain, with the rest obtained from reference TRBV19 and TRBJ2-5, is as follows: DGGITQSPKYLFRKEGQNVTLSCEQNLNHDAMYWYRQDPGQGLRLIYYSQIVNDFQKGDIAEGYSVSREKKESFPLTVTSAQKNPTAFYLCASSIPRLGTQYFGPGTRLLVL.

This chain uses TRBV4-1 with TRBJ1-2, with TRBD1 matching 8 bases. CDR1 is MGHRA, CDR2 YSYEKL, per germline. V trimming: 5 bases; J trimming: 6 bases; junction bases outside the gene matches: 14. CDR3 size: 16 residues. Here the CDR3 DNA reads TGCGCCAGCAGCTCTTCGACAGGGGATCTAATCCATGGCTACACCTTC. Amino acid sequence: CASSSSTGDLIHGYTF.

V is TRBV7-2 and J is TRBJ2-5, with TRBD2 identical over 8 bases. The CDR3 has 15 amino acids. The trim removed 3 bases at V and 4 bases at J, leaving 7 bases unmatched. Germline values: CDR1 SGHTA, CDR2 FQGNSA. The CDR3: CASSLYRGGPETQYF. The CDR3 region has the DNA TGTGCCAGCAGCTTGTACCGGGGGGGCCCAGAGACCCAGTACTTC.

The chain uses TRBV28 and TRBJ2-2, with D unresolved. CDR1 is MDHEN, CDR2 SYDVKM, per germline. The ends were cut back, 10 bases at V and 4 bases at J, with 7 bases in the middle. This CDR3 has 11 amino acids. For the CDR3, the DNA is TGTGCCACCCTTCGCACCGGGGAGCTGTTTTTT. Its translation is CATLRTGELFF. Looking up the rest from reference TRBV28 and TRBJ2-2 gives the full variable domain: DVKVTQSSRYLVKRTGEKVFLECVQDMDHENMFWYRQDPGLGLRLIYFSYDVKMKEKGDIPEGYSVSREKKERFSLILESASTNQTSMYLCATLRTGELFFGEGSRLTVL.

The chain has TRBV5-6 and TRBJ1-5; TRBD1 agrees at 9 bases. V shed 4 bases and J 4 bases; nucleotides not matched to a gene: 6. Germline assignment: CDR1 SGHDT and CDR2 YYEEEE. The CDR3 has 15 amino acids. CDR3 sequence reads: CASSRRTGVNQPQHF. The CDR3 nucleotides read TGTGCCAGCAGCCGACGGACAGGGGTTAATCAGCCCCAGCATTTT.

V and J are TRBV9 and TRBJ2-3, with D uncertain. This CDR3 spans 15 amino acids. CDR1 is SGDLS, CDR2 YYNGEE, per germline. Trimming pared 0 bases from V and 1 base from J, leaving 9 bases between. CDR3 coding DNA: TGTGCCAGCAGCGTAGACGGGTTTGGCACAGATACGCAGTATTTT. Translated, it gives CASSVDGFGTDTQYF. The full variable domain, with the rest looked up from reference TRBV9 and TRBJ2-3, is DSGVTQTPKHLITATGQRVTLRCSPRSGDLSVYWYQQSLDQGLQFLIQYYNGEERAKGNILERFSAQQFPDLHSELNLSSLELGDSALYFCASSVDGFGTDTQYFGPGTRLTVL.

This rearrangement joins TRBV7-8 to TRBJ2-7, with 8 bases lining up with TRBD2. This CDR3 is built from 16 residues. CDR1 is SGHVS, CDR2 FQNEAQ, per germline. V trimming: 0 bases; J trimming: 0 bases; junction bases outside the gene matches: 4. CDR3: CASSLAGGGSSYEQYF. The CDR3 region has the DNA TGTGCCAGCAGCTTAGCGGGCGGGGGGAGCTCCTACGAGCAGTACTTC.

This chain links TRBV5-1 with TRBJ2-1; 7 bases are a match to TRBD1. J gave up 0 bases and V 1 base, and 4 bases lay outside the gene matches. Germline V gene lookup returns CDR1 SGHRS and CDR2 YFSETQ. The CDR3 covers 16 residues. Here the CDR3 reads CASSLRRDSSYNEQFF. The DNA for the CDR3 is TGCGCCAGCAGCTTGCGCCGGGACAGCTCCTACAATGAGCAGTTCTTC.